Below are 32 T cell receptor beta chains sequenced from a single sample in a study of shared clonotypes between healthy human individuals. The assay was immunoSEQ multiplex PCR, and TCRdb's table has in-frame clones only and misses some. This sample yields around 1 million clones, of which approximately 80% are seen a single time; roughly 1.5% belongs to the top ten. Sequenced: memory CD4+ T cells sorted from blood. The subset denotes: CD45RA-negative fraction. These receptors all come from a man in his late teens or twenties in good health.

The V call is TRBV11-2, the J call TRBJ1-5; the D gene is possibly TRBD1 (5 bases). V dropped 1 base and J dropped 5 bases, with 6 bases sitting between them. Germline V gene lookup returns CDR1 SGHAT and CDR2 FQNNGV. The CDR3 is made up of 13 amino acids. Here the CDR3 reads CASSLVRDQPQHF. The CDR3 coding sequence is TGTGCCAGCAGCTTAGTCAGGGATCAGCCCCAGCATTTT.

This chain uses TRBV5-4 with TRBJ2-5; D is undetermined. CDR1 and CDR2 from the germline V gene are SGHNT and YYREEE (reference sequence). The length of the CDR3 is 11 residues. The V end was cut by 4 bases, the J end by 3 bases, with 4 bases between. CDR3 loop: CASSAEETQYF. CDR3 coding DNA: TGTGCCAGCAGCGCCGAAGAGACCCAGTACTTC.

This clone has at least ten counts. V and J are TRBV19 and TRBJ1-3; 9 bases are a match to TRBD1. Germline loops: CDR1 LNHDA, CDR2 SQIVND (reference sequence). The junction had 8 bases not matched to a gene; V was cut back by 5 bases and J by 0 bases. The CDR3 consists of 17 residues. This CDR3 reads CASSLGTGFLSGNTIYF. DNA of the CDR3: TGTGCCAGTAGTCTCGGGACAGGGTTCCTCTCTGGAAACACCATATATTTT.

This chain joins TRBV7-8 and TRBJ2-2; 7 nucleotides line up with TRBD1. CDR3 length: 16 amino acids. Germline-derived CDR1 and CDR2 are SGHVS and FQNEAQ. The trim removed 2 bases at V and 0 bases at J, leaving 3 bases unmatched. CDR3 sequence: CASSLRTGANTGELFF. As DNA, the CDR3 is TGTGCCAGCAGCTTACGGACAGGAGCGAACACCGGGGAGCTGTTTTTT. The full variable domain, completed using reference TRBV7-8 and TRBJ2-2, is GAGVSQSPRYKVAKRGQDVALRCDPISGHVSLFWYQQALGQGPEFLTYFQNEAQLDKSGLPSDRFFAERPEGSVSTLKIQRTQQEDSAVYLCASSLRTGANTGELFFGEGSRLTVL.

Comments on this clone: At the DNA level, this CDR3 is encoded by other sequences in the same sample as well. V usage is TRBV6-1 and J usage is TRBJ2-7; D ambiguous. This CDR3 has 12 residues. V gave up 6 bases and J gave up 2 bases, with 8 bases separating them. Germline V gene lookup returns CDR1 MNHNS and CDR2 SASEGT. CDR3 region: CASSRTAYEQYF. CDR3 nucleotides: TGTGCCAGCAGCCGGACCGCCTACGAGCAGTACTTC.

This clone showed up just a few times. This sample includes further DNA sequences coding for the same CDR3. This chain uses TRBV25-1 with TRBJ1-1; D uncertain. The CDR3 length is 14 residues. Germline assignment: CDR1 MGHDK and CDR2 SYGVNS. Trimming stripped 1 base from V and 0 bases from J, with 6 bases between. The CDR3 is CASSESGMNTEAFF. CDR3 DNA: TGTGCCAGCAGTGAATCAGGCATGAACACTGAAGCTTTCTTT.

In regard to this clone: This likely traces to a read error, being one base from a far larger clone. Other DNA sequences within the sample encode an identical CDR3. V is TRBV5-1 and J is TRBJ2-1, with a possible D match to TRBD1 (6 bases). From germline, CDR1 is SGHRS and CDR2 YFSETQ. CDR3 length: 15 amino acids. V shed 0 bases and J shed 4 bases, with 11 bases lying between them. The CDR3 coding sequence is TGCGCCAGCAGCTTGGCAGGGGCCCCATACAATGAGCAGTTCTTC. Encoded protein: CASSLAGAPYNEQFF.

This rearrangement joins TRBV5-6 to TRBJ2-5; D is unclear. V dropped 4 bases and J dropped 5 bases, with 15 bases sitting between them. The CDR3 is 14 residues long. Per the germline V gene, CDR1 is SGHDT and CDR2 is YYEEEE. The CDR3 DNA is TGTGCCAGCAGCCCTCTGGACGGTGTGGAGACCCAGTACTTC. Its translation: CASSPLDGVETQYF.

V gene TRBV2 combines with J gene TRBJ1-5, with D uncertain. Looked up from germline, CDR1 is SNHLY and CDR2 is FYNNEI. The CDR3 has 14 amino acids. With 7 bases removed from V and 5 bases from J, the gap between germline ends came to 15 bases. The CDR3 here is CASKEWVGDQPQHF. The CDR3 DNA reads TGTGCCAGCAAAGAGTGGGTTGGAGATCAGCCCCAGCATTTT.

This rearrangement joins TRBV5-4 to TRBJ2-7; TRBD1 is a possible D gene (6 bases). Trimming shortened V by 3 bases and J by 3 bases, and 16 bases separated the two germline ends. The V gene's germline CDR1 is SGHNT and CDR2 YYREEE (reference sequence). This CDR3 contains 15 residues. The CDR3 DNA sequence: TGTGCCAGCAGCTCCCTAACAGGGAAGGACTACGAGCAGTACTTC. Its protein is CASSSLTGKDYEQYF.

V gene TRBV15 combines with J gene TRBJ2-5; D may be TRBD2 (6 bases). The germline CDR1 and CDR2 sequences are LNHNV and YYDKDF (reference sequence). The V end was cut by 1 base, the J end by 5 bases, with 14 bases between. This CDR3 has 15 residues. Here the CDR3 reads CATSRARTILETQYF. CDR3 nucleotide sequence: TGTGCCACCAGCAGAGCCAGGACTATTCTTGAGACCCAGTACTTC.

The chain recombines TRBV7-2 with TRBJ2-7, with 8 bases identical to TRBD2. V trimming: 1 base; J trimming: 6 bases; junction bases outside the gene matches: 8. The germline gives CDR1 SGHTA, CDR2 FQGNSA. This CDR3 comprises 15 residues. This CDR3 reads CASSLDGTRGFEQYF. For the CDR3, the DNA is TGTGCCAGCAGCTTAGACGGGACTAGGGGCTTCGAGCAGTACTTC.

V and J are TRBV5-1 and TRBJ1-4; D remains unclear. The germline V and J ends were trimmed by 0 bases and 0 bases, with 9 bases remaining between them. Germline assignment: CDR1 SGHRS and CDR2 YFSETQ. This CDR3 comprises 16 residues. The CDR3 DNA sequence: TGCGCCAGCAGCTTGGGAGTAGTTGCAACTAATGAAAAACTGTTTTTT. As protein: CASSLGVVATNEKLFF.

This clone was observed a handful of times. The J gene is TRBJ2-1, the V gene TRBV25-1; D gene uncertain. This CDR3 spans 11 amino acids. V shed 6 bases and J shed 8 bases, with 8 bases lying between them. Germline CDR1 is MGHDK and CDR2 is SYGVNS. The CDR3 is CASRSMHEQFF. In DNA form, the CDR3 reads TGTGCCAGCAGATCCATGCATGAGCAGTTCTTC.

The V call is TRBV28, the J call TRBJ1-3, with D perhaps matching TRBD1 (6 bases). Trimming left V 6 bases short and J 5 bases short, with 17 bases between. The germline gives CDR1 MDHEN, CDR2 SYDVKM. The CDR3 totals 15 residues. This CDR3 reads CASRKQGQLRNTIYF. CDR3 in DNA: TGTGCCAGCAGAAAACAGGGCCAACTAAGAAACACCATATATTTT. Full variable domain (remainder filled in from reference TRBV28 and TRBJ1-3): DVKVTQSSRYLVKRTGEKVFLECVQDMDHENMFWYRQDPGLGLRLIYFSYDVKMKEKGDIPEGYSVSREKKERFSLILESASTNQTSMYLCASRKQGQLRNTIYFGEGSWLTVV.

This CDR3 reads CASSYIRGQGEQYF. DNA of the CDR3: TGTGCCAGCAGTTACATTAGGGGGCAAGGAGAGCAGTACTTC. The chain couples TRBV6-5 to TRBJ2-7; 7 bases align to TRBD1. From germline, CDR1 is MNHEY and CDR2 SVGAGI. Germline trimming cut 2 bases from V and 7 bases from J; bases unmatched to any gene: 8. The CDR3 has 14 residues.

V is TRBV10-3 and J is TRBJ2-1; 9 bases are shared with TRBD2. CDR1 is ENHRY, CDR2 SYGVKD, per germline. Trimming took 4 bases from V and 0 from J; bases not matched to a gene: 7. This CDR3 has 17 amino acids. CDR3 DNA sequence: TGTGCCATCAGTGGAGCGGGAGGTCCGAGCTCCTACAATGAGCAGTTCTTC. Protein: CAISGAGGPSSYNEQFF.

The rearrangement links TRBV4-3 to TRBJ2-3; TRBD1 is a possible D gene (6 bases). CDR3 length: 21 amino acids. Germline CDR1 reads LGHNA; CDR2 reads YSLEER. V was shortened by 0 bases and J by 4 bases, with 29 bases between the two germline ends. The CDR3 sequence: CASSQDRPGTTRLGSSDTQYF. DNA of the CDR3: TGCGCCAGCAGCCAAGATCGTCCCGGGACAACTCGTTTAGGGAGCTCAGATACGCAGTATTTT.

The V gene is TRBV7-9, the J gene TRBJ2-5; 10 bases match TRBD1. The end of the DNA is better explained by TRBJ2-7, so the J call may be wrong. CDR3 length: 14 amino acids. Germline V CDR1 and CDR2: SEHNR, FQNEAQ (reference sequence). The CDR3 is CASSLTGGFDEQYF. The CDR3 DNA is TGTGCCAGCAGCTTGACAGGGGGCTTCGACGAGCAGTACTTC.

The chain combines TRBV15 with TRBJ2-5, with 9 bases fitting TRBD1. The trim removed 2 bases at V and 5 bases at J, leaving 6 bases unmatched. Germline assignment: CDR1 LNHNV and CDR2 YYDKDF (reference sequence). This CDR3 spans 15 amino acids. In DNA, the CDR3 is TGTGCCACCAGCAGACGTGGGACAGGGAAGGAGACCCAGTACTTC. As protein: CATSRRGTGKETQYF.

The genes are TRBV5-1 and TRBJ2-3; D tentatively fits TRBD1 or TRBD2 (5 bases each). Germline V gene lookup returns CDR1 SGHRS and CDR2 YFSETQ. Between the trimmed V and J ends, which lost 0 bases and 4 bases, there was a span of 12 bases. The length of the CDR3 is 15 residues. CDR3 in amino acids: CASSLEGTAADTQYF. The CDR3 coding sequence is TGCGCCAGCAGCTTGGAGGGGACGGCGGCAGATACGCAGTATTTT.

The chain couples TRBV10-3 to TRBJ2-2; D call uncertain. The CDR3 contains 15 residues. The V gene lost 3 bases and the J gene lost 2 bases, with 10 bases spanning the gap. The germline gives CDR1 ENHRY, CDR2 SYGVKD. The CDR3 spells CAISDLEPNTGELFF. The DNA of the CDR3 is TGTGCCATCAGTGACCTAGAGCCCAACACCGGGGAGCTGTTTTTT.

This sequence joins TRBV9 and TRBJ1-6; 7 bases are shared with TRBD1. Germline lookup yields CDR1 SGDLS and CDR2 YYNGEE. V shed 0 bases and J 6 bases; nucleotides not matched to a gene: 3. The CDR3 length is 15 residues. DNA for the CDR3: TGTGCCAGCAGCGTAGGGGACAGCCCTAATTCACCCCTCCACTTT. Protein product: CASSVGDSPNSPLHF.

This clone was found a few times. The sample carries other DNA sequences with the same CDR3. The chain carries TRBV4-1 and TRBJ2-2; D is ambiguous. The V gene's germline CDR1 is MGHRA and CDR2 YSYEKL. The germline V and J ends were trimmed by 0 bases and 0 bases, with 5 bases remaining between them. The CDR3 has 15 amino acids. DNA of the CDR3: TGCGCCAGCAGCCAAGATTCGGCGAACACCGGGGAGCTGTTTTTT. It translates to CASSQDSANTGELFF.

CDR3 protein: CASSLESSTRGQRHEQYF. The DNA of the CDR3 is TGTGCCAGCAGCTTAGAGAGTAGCACCAGGGGGCAGAGACACGAGCAGTACTTC. The rearrangement links TRBV7-2 to TRBJ2-7; TRBD1 matches at 8 bases. Germline V gene data show CDR1 as SGHTA and CDR2 as FQGNSA. The CDR3 has 18 amino acids. Losses at the gene ends were 1 base for V and 5 bases for J; bases not matched to a gene: 16.

This clone showed up many times. Other nucleotide sequences from this sample produce the same CDR3. V and J are TRBV6-1 and TRBJ1-5, with D uncertain. Trimming removed 1 base at V and 0 bases at J, with 7 bases between. The CDR3 totals 15 residues. The germline V gene encodes CDR1 MNHNS and CDR2 SASEGT. The CDR3 DNA follows: TGTGCCAGCAGTGAAGGGGCTTATAGCAATCAGCCCCAGCATTTT. Protein product: CASSEGAYSNQPQHF.

This chain links TRBV12-5 with TRBJ1-1; possible D gene TRBD1, 6 bases. The CDR3 length is 14 residues. Germline assignment: CDR1 LGHNT and CDR2 FRNRAP. Deletions cut 4 bases from V and 1 base from J, with 10 bases between. The CDR3: CASGSRDTNTEAFF. The CDR3 region has the DNA TGTGCTAGTGGTTCCCGGGACACGAACACTGAAGCTTTCTTT.

This clone was counted between two and nine times. CDR3: CSVAYREQFF. Written as DNA, the CDR3 is TGCAGCGTTGCCTACCGGGAGCAGTTCTTC. V is TRBV29-1 and J is TRBJ2-1, with unresolved D. CDR3 length: 10 residues. The germline CDR1 and CDR2 sequences are SQVTM and ANQGSEA. Trimming took 4 bases from V and 10 from J, leaving 8 bases between them.

The chain uses TRBV2 and TRBJ1-6; TRBD1 might be the D (6 bases). V lost 4 bases and J 2 bases, leaving 9 bases between the germline ends. The CDR3 spans 15 residues. Looked up from germline, CDR1 is SNHLY and CDR2 is FYNNEI. In nucleotides, the CDR3 is TGTGCCAGCAGTGTCGGGGGCACCTATAATTCACCCCTCCACTTT. Amino acids: CASSVGGTYNSPLHF.

This chain joins TRBV6-1 and TRBJ1-1, with 10 nucleotides matching TRBD1. This CDR3 comprises 14 residues. Per germline, CDR1 MNHNS and CDR2 SASEGT. V was clipped by 0 bases and J by 9 bases; unmatched bases: 4. The CDR3: CASSEADRGRKAFF. The CDR3 DNA sequence: TGTGCCAGCAGTGAAGCTGACAGGGGGCGAAAAGCTTTCTTT.

The chain carries TRBV5-1 and TRBJ1-1, with 9 positions matching TRBD1. Germline V lookup: CDR1 SGHRS, CDR2 YFSETQ. The CDR3 is 13 residues long. J lost 6 bases, V lost 4 bases, and 4 bases had no gene match. The DNA of the CDR3 is TGCGCCAGCAGCAATACAGGGGGCTCTGAAGCTTTCTTT. Translated: CASSNTGGSEAFF.

J is TRBJ2-5 and V is TRBV5-4, with 7 bases fitting TRBD1. CDR3 length: 14 residues. The V gene's germline CDR1 is SGHNT and CDR2 YYREEE (reference sequence). With V trimmed by 3 bases and J by 0 bases, 2 bases remained unmatched. The CDR3 region is CASSSTGDQETQYF. In DNA form, the CDR3 reads TGTGCCAGCAGCTCAACAGGGGACCAAGAGACCCAGTACTTC.